These 8 T cell receptor beta chains originate from one sample sequenced in a study of regulatory T cells in long-lasting Graves disease. Time point defined: newly diagnosed GD, antithyroid drugs for less than 3 months. RNA from PBMCs was the source of the TCR library. Libraries of TCR beta came from iRepertoire HTBI primers plus Arm-PCR of CDR3 regions. One entry per CDR3 protein results from TCRdb running MiXCR on the multiplex PCR reads. The repertoire holds 360,000 or so distinct CDR3 sequences, with about 12% as singletons. The sample was also linked to a second study, of T cells in Graves' hyperthyroidism and ophthalmopathy.

Sequences were derived from peripheral blood mononuclear cells (PBMCs), sampled at new diagnosis, from a patient treated with antithyroid drugs. These receptor sequences come from a young woman with Graves disease.

There are many counts of this clonotype. The chain employs TRBV6-1 and TRBJ2-7; 8 bases are a match to TRBD1. V was clipped by 6 bases and J by 0 bases; unmatched bases: 4. The CDR3 is made up of 14 amino acids. CDR1 MNHNS and CDR2 SASEGT come from the germline V gene. The CDR3 loop is CASRIDRGSYEQYV. The CDR3 DNA is TGTGCCAGCAGGATAGACAGGGGCTCCTACGAGCAGTACGTC.

This clonotype was seen repeatedly, ten times or more. The chain carries TRBV7-8 and TRBJ2-3, with D possibly TRBD1 on 5 matching bases. The CDR3 totals 18 residues. V was cut by 4 bases and J by 3 bases, with 23 bases left in between. Germline V gene data show CDR1 as SGHVS and CDR2 as FQNEAQ. DNA of the CDR3: TGTGCCAGCAGCTCAGGCTTAGGGGCAGTCCTTCCAACAGATACGCAGTATTTT. It yields the protein CASSSGLGAVLPTDTQYF.

This clonotype has a count of ten or more. The V gene is TRBV20-1, the J gene TRBJ1-6; D is possibly TRBD1 (6 bases). The germline V gene has CDR1 DFQATT and CDR2 SNEGSKA (reference sequence). V was trimmed by 5 bases and J by 11 bases, leaving 10 bases between them. The CDR3 runs to 11 residues. This CDR3 reads CSAGRGPPLHF. Written as DNA, the CDR3 is TGCAGTGCTGGCAGGGGACCACCCCTCCACTTT.

This chain uses TRBV7-6 with TRBJ2-2, with D unresolved. The CDR3 covers 13 residues. Trimming cost V 6 bases and J 8 bases, with 13 bases left between them. In germline, CDR1 is SGHVS, CDR2 FNYEAQ. The CDR3 reads CASSSTISGELFF. DNA of the CDR3: TGTGCCAGCAGTTCGACCATATCTGGGGAGCTGTTTTTT.

Of note for this clonotype: This clone may be a read error of a much larger clone one base away. This chain connects TRBV6-2 or TRBV6-3 to TRBJ2-1; 11 bases agree with TRBD2. Germline V lookup: CDR1 MNHEY, CDR2 SVGEGT. The CDR3 is made up of 16 amino acids. This CDR3 is CASSEWTSGPYNERFF. CDR3 sequence (DNA): TGTGCCAGCAGTGAATGGACTAGCGGGCCTTACAATGAGCGGTTCTTC.

This clonotype was seen more than once but under ten times. The rearrangement uses TRBV7-3 and TRBJ2-2; no firm D call. CDR3 size: 17 residues. The germline CDR1 and CDR2 sequences are SGHTA and FQGTGA. V lost 1 base, J lost 6 bases, and 18 bases lay in between. CDR3 sequence: CASSLNALWTSPGELFF. The CDR3 bases are TGTGCCAGCAGCTTAAATGCTCTCTGGACCAGCCCCGGGGAGCTGTTTTTT. The variable domain in full, completed from reference TRBV7-3 and TRBJ2-2, reads GAGVSQTPSNKVTEKGKYVELRCDPISGHTALYWYRQSLGQGPEFLIYFQGTGAADDSGLPNDRFFAVRPEGSVSTLKIQRTERGDSAVYLCASSLNALWTSPGELFFGEGSRLTVL.

This clonotype was picked up a small number of times. Here the CDR3 reads CASSQGLVSTDTQYF. CDR3 sequence (DNA): TGTGCCAGCAGCCAAGGGTTGGTTTCCACAGATACGCAGTATTTT. The J gene is TRBJ2-3, the V gene TRBV3-1; D gene uncertain. Germline CDR1 is LGHDT and CDR2 is YNNKEL (reference sequence). Trimming took 1 base from V and 2 from J, leaving 10 bases between them. The CDR3 spans 15 residues.

This clonotype has ten or more counts. The CDR3 loop reads CASSAGGGANEKLFF. The CDR3, as DNA: TGTGCCAGCAGCGCGGGGGGAGGGGCTAATGAAAAACTGTTTTTT. The chain employs TRBV7-2 and TRBJ1-4; D is perhaps TRBD1 (5 bases). CDR1 is SGHTA, CDR2 FQGNSA, per germline. The CDR3 has 15 amino acids. Between the trimmed V and J ends, which lost 5 bases and 3 bases, there was a span of 13 bases.